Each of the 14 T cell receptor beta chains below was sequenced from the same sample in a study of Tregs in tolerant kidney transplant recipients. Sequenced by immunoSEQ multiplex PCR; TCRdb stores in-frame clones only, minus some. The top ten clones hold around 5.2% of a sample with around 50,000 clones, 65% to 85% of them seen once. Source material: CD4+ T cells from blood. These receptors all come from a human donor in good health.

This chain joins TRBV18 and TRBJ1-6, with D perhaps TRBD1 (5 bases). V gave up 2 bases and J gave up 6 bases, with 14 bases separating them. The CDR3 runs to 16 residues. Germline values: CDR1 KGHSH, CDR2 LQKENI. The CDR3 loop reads CASSPGTSGGNSPLHF. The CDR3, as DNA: TGTGCCAGCTCACCAGGGACCTCCGGGGGTAATTCACCCCTCCACTTT.

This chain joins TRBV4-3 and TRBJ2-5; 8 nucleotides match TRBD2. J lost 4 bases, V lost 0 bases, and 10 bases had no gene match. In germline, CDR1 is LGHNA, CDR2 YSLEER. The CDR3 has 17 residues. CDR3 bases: TGCGCCAGCAGCCAAGATGGCCCCCGGGAGGGGGGAGAGACCCAGTACTTC. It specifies CASSQDGPREGGETQYF.

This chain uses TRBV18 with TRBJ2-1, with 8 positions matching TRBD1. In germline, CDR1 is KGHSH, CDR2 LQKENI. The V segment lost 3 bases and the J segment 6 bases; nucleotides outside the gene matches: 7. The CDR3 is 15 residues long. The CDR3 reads CASSPQGAPGNEQFF. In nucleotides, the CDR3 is TGTGCCAGCTCACCCCAGGGGGCTCCGGGCAATGAGCAGTTCTTC.

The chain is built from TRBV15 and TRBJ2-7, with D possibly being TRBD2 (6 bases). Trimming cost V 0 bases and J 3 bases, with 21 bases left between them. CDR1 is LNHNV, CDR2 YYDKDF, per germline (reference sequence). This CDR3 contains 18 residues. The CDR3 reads CATSRDSAGTNRFYEQYF. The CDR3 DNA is TGTGCCACCAGCAGAGATTCGGCGGGAACTAATCGGTTCTACGAGCAGTACTTC.

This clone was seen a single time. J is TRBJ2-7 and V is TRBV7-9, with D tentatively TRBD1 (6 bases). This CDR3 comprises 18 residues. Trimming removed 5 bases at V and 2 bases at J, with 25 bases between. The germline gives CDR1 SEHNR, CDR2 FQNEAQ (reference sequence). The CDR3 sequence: CASSTPGTRKLHPYEQYF. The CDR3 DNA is TGTGCCAGCAGCACCCCCGGGACACGGAAACTTCATCCCTACGAGCAGTACTTC.

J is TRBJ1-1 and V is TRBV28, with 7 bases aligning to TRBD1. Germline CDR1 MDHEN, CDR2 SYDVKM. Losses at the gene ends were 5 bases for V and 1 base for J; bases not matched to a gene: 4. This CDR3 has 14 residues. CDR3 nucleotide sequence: TGTGCCAGCAGTGTCCGACAGGGGAACACTGAAGCTTTCTTT. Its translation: CASSVRQGNTEAFF.

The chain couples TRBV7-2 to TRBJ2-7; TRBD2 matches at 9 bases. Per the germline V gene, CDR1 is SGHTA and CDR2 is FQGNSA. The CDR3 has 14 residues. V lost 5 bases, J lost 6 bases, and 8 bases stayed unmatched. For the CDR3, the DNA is TGTGCCAGCAGCACGCCGGGACTAGCCCGCGAGCAGTACTTC. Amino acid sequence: CASSTPGLAREQYF.

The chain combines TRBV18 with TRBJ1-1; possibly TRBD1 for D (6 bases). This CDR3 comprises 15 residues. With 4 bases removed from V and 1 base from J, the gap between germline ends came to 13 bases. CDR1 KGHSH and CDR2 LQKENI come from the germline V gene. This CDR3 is CASSQGGVGNTEAFF. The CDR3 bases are TGTGCCAGCTCACAGGGGGGGGTCGGGAACACTGAAGCTTTCTTT.

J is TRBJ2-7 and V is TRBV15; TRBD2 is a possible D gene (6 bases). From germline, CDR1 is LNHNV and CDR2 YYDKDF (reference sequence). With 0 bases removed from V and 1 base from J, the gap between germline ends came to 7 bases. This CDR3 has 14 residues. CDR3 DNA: TGTGCCACCAGCAGAGAGCGGGGTTCCTACGAGCAGTACTTC. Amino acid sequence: CATSRERGSYEQYF. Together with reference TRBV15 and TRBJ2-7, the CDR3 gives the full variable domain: DAMVIQNPRYQVTQFGKPVTLSCSQTLNHNVMYWYQQKSSQAPKLLFHYYDKDFNNEADTPDNFQSRRPNTSFCFLDIRSPGLGDTAMYLCATSRERGSYEQYFGPGTRLTVT.

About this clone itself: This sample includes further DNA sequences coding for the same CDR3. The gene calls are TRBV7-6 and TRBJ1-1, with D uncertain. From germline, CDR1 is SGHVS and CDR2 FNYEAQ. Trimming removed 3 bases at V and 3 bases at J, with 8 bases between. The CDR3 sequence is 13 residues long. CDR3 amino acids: CASSFKADTEAFF. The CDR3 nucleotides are TGTGCCAGCAGCTTCAAGGCCGACACTGAAGCTTTCTTT.

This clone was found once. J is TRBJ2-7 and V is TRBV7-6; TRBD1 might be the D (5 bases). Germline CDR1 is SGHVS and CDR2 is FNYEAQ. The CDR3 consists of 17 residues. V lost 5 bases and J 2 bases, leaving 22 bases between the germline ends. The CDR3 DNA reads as TGTGCCAGCAGCCCCCGCACCCCAGGGTTAGGGCCCTACGAGCAGTACTTC. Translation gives CASSPRTPGLGPYEQYF. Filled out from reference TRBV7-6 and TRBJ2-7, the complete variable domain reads GAGVSQSPRYKVTKRGQDVALRCDPISGHVSLYWYRQALGQGPEFLTYFNYEAQQDKSGLPNDRFSAERPEGSISTLTIQRTEQRDSAMYRCASSPRTPGLGPYEQYFGPGTRLTVT.

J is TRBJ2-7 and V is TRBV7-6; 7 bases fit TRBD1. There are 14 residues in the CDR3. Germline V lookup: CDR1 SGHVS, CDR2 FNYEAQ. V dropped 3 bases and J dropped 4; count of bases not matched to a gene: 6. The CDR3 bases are TGTGCCAGCAGCTTGGCCCCGGGACAGTACGAGCAGTACTTC. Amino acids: CASSLAPGQYEQYF.

As DNA, the CDR3 is TGTGCCAGCAGCGAGGGACCACTTACACACTACGAGCAGTACTTC. It is translated as CASSEGPLTHYEQYF. J is TRBJ2-7 and V is TRBV9, with D possibly called TRBD1 or TRBD2 (5 bases each). V shed 3 bases and J shed 3 bases, with 16 bases lying between them. This CDR3 contains 15 residues. Germline V lookup: CDR1 SGDLS, CDR2 YYNGEE.

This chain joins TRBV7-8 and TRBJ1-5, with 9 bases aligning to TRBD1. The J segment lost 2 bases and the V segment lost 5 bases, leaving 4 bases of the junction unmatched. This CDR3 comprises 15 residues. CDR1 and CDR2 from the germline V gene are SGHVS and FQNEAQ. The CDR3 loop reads CASSLDRGGNQPQHF. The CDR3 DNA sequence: TGTGCCAGCAGCCTCGACAGGGGGGGCAATCAGCCCCAGCATTTT.